A single T cell receptor (beta chain) is shown here with its context. Generated by immunoSEQ multiplex PCR, the TCRdb table keeps only in-frame clones and is missing some. The data hold thousands of clones, with around a fifth observed a single time. CFSE-low proliferating responders, CD3+CD4+ and CD3+CD8+, were sorted post-reaction. The source of the sample is a study of graft-versus-host responses after intestinal transplantation. CDR1 and CDR2 (germline): GTSNPN, SVGIG (reference sequence). V dropped 3 bases and J dropped 7; count of bases not matched to a gene: 3. The CDR3 is 12 residues long. The chain carries TRBV30 and TRBJ1-2, with 9 bases lining up with TRBD1. This TCR derives from a human patient who was an organ donor for intestinal transplantation. This specimen consisted of alloreactive CD4+ T cells from a mixed lymphocyte reaction culture, obtained before transplantation. Documented subset: CFSE-low proliferating T cells sorted from roughly six-day pre-transplant mixed lymphocyte reaction (GvH or HvG direction). CDR3 DNA sequence: TGTGCCTGGAGCTCGACAGGGGGTGGCTACACCTTC. Translating it yields CAWSSTGGGYTF.